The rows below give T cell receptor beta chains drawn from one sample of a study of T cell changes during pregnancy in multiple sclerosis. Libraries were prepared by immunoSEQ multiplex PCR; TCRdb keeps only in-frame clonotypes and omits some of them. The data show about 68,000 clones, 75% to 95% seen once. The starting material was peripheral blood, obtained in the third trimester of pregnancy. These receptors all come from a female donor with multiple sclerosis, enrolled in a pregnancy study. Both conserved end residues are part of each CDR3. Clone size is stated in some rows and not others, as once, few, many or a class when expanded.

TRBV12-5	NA	CASDLKGWDRVSGNTIYF
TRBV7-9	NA	CASSGSGARAFF
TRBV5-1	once	CASYSGTSSYNEQFF
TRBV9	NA	CASSVTSGGVTGELFF
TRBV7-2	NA	CASSLWAGAGANVLTF
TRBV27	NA	CASSLIPSTDTQYF
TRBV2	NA	CASSRTGQGATDTQYF
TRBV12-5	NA	CASGSSSGGGKYQETQYF
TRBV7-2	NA	CASSLAGGPSYNEQFF
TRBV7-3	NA	CASSSLGRGAQYF
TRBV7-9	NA	CASSLGQFGSEQYF
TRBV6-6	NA	CASSYTQAGTDYGYTF
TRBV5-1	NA	CASSFRENTEAFF
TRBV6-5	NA	CASSYAQGSSYEQYF
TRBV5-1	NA	CASSFFDPGGEQFF
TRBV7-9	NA	CASSLVNAAATNEKLFF
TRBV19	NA	CASSMGGTDTQYF
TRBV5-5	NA	CASSWSRDTNSYEQYF
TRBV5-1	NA	CASSLGQTNTEAFF
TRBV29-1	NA	CSARDSFNEQFF
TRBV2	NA	CASSLTSGGAYEQYF
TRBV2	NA	CASSLTDSGAAEAFF
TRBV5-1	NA	CASSLATTSGGHEQYF
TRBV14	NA	CASSQVSGNYNSPLHF
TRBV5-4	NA	CASSPSGGRGYEQYF
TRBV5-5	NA	CASSLWSAGPNTGELFF
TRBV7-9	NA	CASRPRADRGRNTEAFF
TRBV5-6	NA	CASSQGYEQYF
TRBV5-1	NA	CASSFQGQNTEAFF
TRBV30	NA	CAWSRLAGRETQYF
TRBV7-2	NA	CASSPAGIQETQYF
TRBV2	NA	CASTEGNNQPQHF
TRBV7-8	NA	CASSSWGGRRMNEQFF
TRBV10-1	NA	CASSESTYNEQFF
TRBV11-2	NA	CASSSLIGQGRNEQFF
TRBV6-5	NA	CASRDMSSYNEQFF
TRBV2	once	CASSVGHGTEAFF
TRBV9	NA	CASSETGGREKLFF
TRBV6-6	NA	CASSPRQQSGNTIYF
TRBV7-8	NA	CASSSIPDRDPEQYF
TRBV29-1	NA	CSVDWGQGDTGELFF
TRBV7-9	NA	CASSTQGVRSYEQYF
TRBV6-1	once	CASGEISYEQYF
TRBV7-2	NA	CASSLVLRGKSSYNEQFF
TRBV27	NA	CASSLRGRNYGYTF
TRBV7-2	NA	CASSLDRGFLIHGYTF
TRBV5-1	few	CARTGNTEAFF
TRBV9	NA	CASSAGWGQHNEQFF
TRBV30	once	CAWDSGQETQYF
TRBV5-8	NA	CASSLDSVVGLFF
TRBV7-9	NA	CASSPHSGSLETQYF
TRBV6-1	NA	CASTRNGYTEAFF
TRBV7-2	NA	CASSVAGGGVYGYTF
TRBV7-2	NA	CASSSSWGVSEAFF
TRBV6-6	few	CASEDSPTNYGYTF
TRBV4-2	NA	CASSQDIGTSDRITDTQYF